Below, 28 T cell receptor beta chains from the same sample are listed, as sequenced in a study of chemoradiotherapy in HPV16-positive cancers. Assay: immunoSEQ multiplex PCR; the TCRdb copy retains only in-frame clones and omits some. The sample carries under 70,000 clones, roughly nine tenths recorded once. The sequencing here drew on blood, taken from a patient who underwent chemoradiotherapy. These receptors were obtained from a human donor with HPV-associated anogenital cancer.

The rearrangement joins TRBV2 to TRBJ2-3, with 7 bases lining up with TRBD2. Germline CDR1 is SNHLY and CDR2 is FYNNEI. J was trimmed by 2 bases and V by 6 bases; bases with no gene match: 11. The CDR3 sequence is 16 residues long. Here the CDR3 reads CASSSGLPAYTDTQYF. The CDR3 DNA follows: TGTGCCAGCAGCTCGGGACTACCCGCTTACACAGATACGCAGTATTTT.

The table lists this clone with a count of one. The chain recombines TRBV6-5 with TRBJ2-5; 10 positions match TRBD2. Germline CDR1 and CDR2: MNHEY and SVGAGI. The trim removed 5 bases at V and 0 bases at J, leaving 3 bases unmatched. The CDR3 runs to 15 residues. The CDR3 sequence: CASSGLAANQETQYF. For the CDR3, the DNA is TGTGCCAGCAGTGGACTAGCGGCCAACCAAGAGACCCAGTACTTC.

This clone was detected a few times. CDR3 residues: CASSPDSSYGYTF. CDR3 nucleotides: TGTGCCAGTTCCCCGGACAGCTCCTATGGCTACACCTTC. The rearrangement links TRBV19 to TRBJ1-2; D perhaps matches TRBD1 (6 bases). V was pared by 8 bases and J by 4 bases, with 14 bases between. Germline V gene data show CDR1 as LNHDA and CDR2 as SQIVND (reference sequence). This CDR3 comprises 13 residues.

The V gene is TRBV19, the J gene TRBJ1-2, with D unresolved. Trimming left V 3 bases short and J 0 bases short, with 11 bases between. Germline CDR1 LNHDA, CDR2 SQIVND (reference sequence). The CDR3 is made up of 15 amino acids. The CDR3 protein is CASSIPAATNYGYTF. DNA of the CDR3: TGTGCCAGTAGTATTCCTGCAGCGACTAACTATGGCTACACCTTC.

The chain employs TRBV11-2 and TRBJ2-5; 8 bases map to TRBD1. V was clipped by 6 bases and J by 4 bases; unmatched bases: 7. Germline CDR1 is SGHAT and CDR2 is FQNNGV. The CDR3 runs to 14 residues. The CDR3: CASSSWTGRETQYF. In DNA, the CDR3 is TGTGCCAGCAGTTCTTGGACAGGGAGAGAGACCCAGTACTTC.

The genes are TRBV9 and TRBJ2-7; 10 bases map to TRBD2. Losses at the gene ends were 0 bases for V and 0 bases for J; bases not matched to a gene: 6. Germline CDR1 and CDR2: SGDLS and YYNGEE. The CDR3 totals 17 residues. The CDR3 DNA reads as TGTGCCAGCAGCGTAGAGCCTAGCGGGAGCCACTCCTACGAGCAGTACTTC. Encoded protein: CASSVEPSGSHSYEQYF.

This chain joins TRBV7-2 and TRBJ1-1; perhaps TRBD1 as D (5 bases). CDR1 is SGHTA, CDR2 FQGNSA, per germline. V was shortened by 7 bases and J by 2 bases, with 14 bases between the two germline ends. This CDR3 spans 14 amino acids. The CDR3 sequence is CASTSGPYNTEAFF. CDR3 nucleotides: TGTGCCAGCACCTCGGGGCCGTATAACACTGAAGCTTTCTTT.

The rearrangement joins TRBV5-6 to TRBJ2-1; D remains ambiguous. CDR1 is SGHDT and CDR2 is YYEEEE in the germline V gene. The germline V and J ends were trimmed by 0 bases and 0 bases, with 13 bases remaining between them. This CDR3 spans 17 amino acids. The CDR3 sequence: CASSLEGTPSSYNEQFF. The CDR3, as DNA: TGTGCCAGCAGCTTGGAGGGCACCCCTAGCTCCTACAATGAGCAGTTCTTC.

The V call is TRBV4-3, the J call TRBJ2-5; 8 nucleotides match TRBD2. CDR3 length: 15 residues. The germline V gene has CDR1 LGHNA and CDR2 YSLEER. V gave up 4 bases and J gave up 5 bases; unmatched junction bases: 9. The CDR3: CASSLAGGGAETQYF. CDR3 in DNA: TGCGCCAGCAGCCTTGCGGGGGGCGGAGCGGAGACCCAGTACTTC.

The genes are TRBV9 and TRBJ2-5; maybe TRBD1 (6 bases). The V gene's germline CDR1 is SGDLS and CDR2 YYNGEE. Trimming shortened V by 2 bases and J by 5 bases, and 16 bases separated the two germline ends. The CDR3 length is 15 residues. The CDR3 DNA sequence: TGTGCCAGCAGCGTTTCGCAGGGGCTTACGGAGACCCAGTACTTC. Its translation: CASSVSQGLTETQYF.

The V gene is TRBV18, the J gene TRBJ2-5, with 9 bases identical to TRBD1. J was trimmed by 2 bases and V by 3 bases; bases with no gene match: 4. The CDR3 is 15 residues long. Germline CDR1 and CDR2: KGHSH and LQKENI. CDR3 nucleotide sequence: TGTGCCAGCTCACCTCCCGGGACAGGGCAAGAGACCCAGTACTTC. This encodes CASSPPGTGQETQYF.

V is TRBV27 and J is TRBJ2-1; D might be TRBD2 (6 bases). Germline CDR1 is MNHEY and CDR2 is SMNVEV (reference sequence). Trimming left V 5 bases short and J 10 bases short, with 18 bases between. The CDR3 consists of 14 residues. The CDR3, as DNA: TGTGCCAGCAGTCCCTGGGACTCATCTCTAGAGCAGTTCTTC. Translating gives CASSPWDSSLEQFF.

V gene TRBV10-3 combines with J gene TRBJ2-2, with 8 nucleotides matching TRBD1. The germline V gene encodes CDR1 ENHRY and CDR2 SYGVKD. The length of the CDR3 is 15 residues. Trimming cost V 8 bases and J 2 bases; bases outside gene matches: 7. This chain's CDR3 is CAIGTGGINTGELFF. CDR3 coding DNA: TGTGCCATCGGAACAGGGGGAATAAACACCGGGGAGCTGTTTTTT.

This clone was recorded only once. J is TRBJ1-4 and V is TRBV21-1. TRBV21-1 is an annotated pseudogene. The CDR3 runs 14 residues. CDR3 coding DNA: TGTGCCAACGGACTGGTCGCAACTAATGAAAAACTGTTTTTT. It is translated as CANGLVATNEKLFF.

This chain joins TRBV19 and TRBJ1-5; D not certain. CDR1 and CDR2 from the germline V gene are LNHDA and SQIVND (reference sequence). The CDR3 totals 14 residues. Trimming shortened V by 2 bases and J by 2 bases, and 7 bases separated the two germline ends. The CDR3 DNA reads TGTGCCAGTAGTATACTACCAGGCAATCAGCCCCAGCATTTT. Protein product: CASSILPGNQPQHF.

The rearrangement joins TRBV5-1 to TRBJ1-1; TRBD1 might be the D (6 bases). The CDR3 runs 14 residues. Germline CDR1 reads SGHRS; CDR2 reads YFSETQ. The V end was cut by 4 bases, the J end by 5 bases, with 15 bases between. Here the CDR3 DNA reads TGCGCCAGCAGCACGCTACAGGGTAGTACTGAAGCTTTCTTT. It encodes CASSTLQGSTEAFF.

V gene TRBV5-6 combines with J gene TRBJ2-5; D uncertain. Germline V gene data show CDR1 as SGHDT and CDR2 as YYEEEE. V was clipped by 0 bases and J by 5 bases, with 14 bases between them. The CDR3 loop spans 15 amino acids. This CDR3 is CASSLAVSSGETQYF. The CDR3 coding sequence is TGTGCCAGCAGCTTGGCCGTTAGTTCCGGGGAGACCCAGTACTTC. The variable domain in full, completed from reference TRBV5-6 and TRBJ2-5, reads DAGVTQSPTHLIKTRGQQVTLRCSPKSGHDTVSWYQQALGQGPQFIFQYYEEEERQRGNFPDRFSGHQFPNYSSELNVNALLLGDSALYLCASSLAVSSGETQYFGPGTRLLVL.

This sequence joins TRBV30 and TRBJ2-5, with 8 positions matching TRBD1. Germline V gives CDR1 GTSNPN, CDR2 SVGIG (reference sequence). The length of the CDR3 is 15 residues. V shed 0 bases and J 1 base; nucleotides not matched to a gene: 4. For the CDR3, the DNA is TGTGCCTGGAGTGTACCCGGACAGGGCCAAGAGACCCAGTACTTC. Translating gives CAWSVPGQGQETQYF.

Remarks on this clone: A junction end diverges from the germline sequence, so it may reflect a read error. This chain connects TRBV4-3 to TRBJ2-7; D is ambiguous. The V gene's germline CDR1 is LGHNA and CDR2 YSLEER. The CDR3 loop spans 15 amino acids. CDR3 sequence reads: CAGSQAAGIQYEQYF. CDR3 sequence (DNA): TGCGCCGGCAGCCAAGCAGCTGGAATTCAGTACGAGCAGTACTTC.

The chain has TRBV30 and TRBJ1-4, with a possible D match to TRBD1 (6 bases). The CDR3 totals 14 residues. Trimming took 2 bases from V and 2 from J, leaving 9 bases between them. Germline lookup yields CDR1 GTSNPN and CDR2 SVGIG (reference sequence). The DNA for the CDR3 is TGTGCCTGGAGTTTGGGACACACTAATGAAAAACTGTTTTTT. This gives the protein CAWSLGHTNEKLFF.

The chain couples TRBV7-8 to TRBJ2-3; unclear D gene. Looked up from germline, CDR1 is SGHVS and CDR2 is FQNEAQ. The length of the CDR3 is 10 residues. V lost 8 bases to trimming and J lost 9 bases, with 9 bases between them. The DNA for the CDR3 is TGTGCCAGCGGCCCCGGGACGCAGTATTTT. It is translated as CASGPGTQYF.

The chain employs TRBV7-3 and TRBJ2-5; the D call may be TRBD1 or TRBD2 (6 bases each). The germline gives CDR1 SGHTA, CDR2 FQGTGA. The CDR3 totals 13 residues. Trimming removed 5 bases at V and 5 bases at J, with 12 bases between. The DNA for the CDR3 is TGTGCCAGCAGCACGGGGGCACGGGAGACCCAGTACTTC. It specifies CASSTGARETQYF.

V and J are TRBV19 and TRBJ2-1; D might be TRBD1 (6 bases). The CDR3 is made up of 15 amino acids. The germline V and J ends were trimmed by 7 bases and 4 bases, with 17 bases remaining between them. CDR1 is LNHDA, CDR2 SQIVND, per germline (reference sequence). The CDR3 region is CASTQQVGGYNEQFF. The CDR3 DNA follows: TGTGCCAGTACTCAACAGGTAGGGGGATACAATGAGCAGTTCTTC.

This chain joins TRBV5-1 and TRBJ1-3; D gene ambiguous. The CDR3 contains 16 residues. V dropped 0 bases and J dropped 0 bases, with 10 bases sitting between them. The germline CDR1 and CDR2 sequences are SGHRS and YFSETQ. The DNA for the CDR3 is TGCGCCAGCAGCTTGGATCTGGTCGGCTCTGGAAACACCATATATTTT. Protein product: CASSLDLVGSGNTIYF.

The gene calls are TRBV6-1 and TRBJ1-3, with D hard to call. Trimming took 5 bases from V and 4 from J, leaving 15 bases between them. This CDR3 is built from 15 residues. CDR1 is MNHNS and CDR2 is SASEGT in the germline V gene. The CDR3 DNA follows: TGTGCCAGCAGTCCAAGGGAGGGCTGGGGAAACACCATATATTTT. Its translation: CASSPREGWGNTIYF.

This clone was observed a handful of times. The gene calls are TRBV6-5 and TRBJ1-1, with D unclear. Trimming took off 7 bases at V and 4 bases at J, with 19 bases between the two ends. The length of the CDR3 is 15 residues. Germline assignment: CDR1 MNHEY and CDR2 SVGAGI. CDR3 sequence: CASIPRGGWGTEAFF. As DNA, the CDR3 is TGTGCCAGCATCCCCCGGGGAGGGTGGGGCACTGAAGCTTTCTTT.

The chain carries TRBV10-3 and TRBJ2-3; D is tentatively TRBD1 or TRBD2 (5 bases each). CDR3 size: 14 residues. Germline CDR1 is ENHRY and CDR2 is SYGVKD. With 3 bases removed from V and 8 bases from J, the gap between germline ends came to 15 bases. The CDR3 DNA reads TGTGCCATCAGTGATACGGGGACCCTCGTTACGCAGTATTTT. Its protein is CAISDTGTLVTQYF.

V is TRBV19 and J is TRBJ2-5; D unclear. CDR1 LNHDA and CDR2 SQIVND come from the germline V gene (reference sequence). The V end lost 4 bases, the J end lost 2 bases, and 26 bases lay between the germline ends. The CDR3 runs 19 residues. This chain's CDR3 is CASSTYTTPSWVGQETQYF. The CDR3 nucleotides read TGTGCCAGTAGTACTTACACCACCCCGTCCTGGGTGGGACAAGAGACCCAGTACTTC.